The next 9 T cell receptor beta chains were all read from a single sample in a study of T cells in Graves' hyperthyroidism and ophthalmopathy. RNA transcripts were the template for amplifying TCR beta CDR3 regions. The TCR CDR3 first-round RT-PCR relied on the HTBI primer set. TCRdb re-analysed the multiplex PCR reads in MiXCR, keeping a single row per CDR3 protein. The profile shows about 360,000 distinct CDR3 sequences, roughly 13% of them singletons. The sample was blood. Receptors were obtained from a woman aged 18-35 years with Graves' hyperthyroidism.

This clonotype has ten or more counts. The chain employs TRBV6-2 or TRBV6-3 and TRBJ2-5, with 13 bases lining up with TRBD2. Germline V gives CDR1 MNHEY, CDR2 SVGEGT. V trimming: 6 bases; J trimming: 2 bases; junction bases outside the gene matches: 9. The CDR3 runs 17 residues. CDR3 in amino acids: CASSSSTSGRLQETQYF. CDR3 sequence (DNA): TGTGCCAGCAGCTCTTCGACTAGCGGGAGGCTTCAAGAGACCCAGTACTTC.

This clonotype has a count of ten or more. This chain uses TRBV11-2 with TRBJ2-5, with 8 positions matching TRBD1. This CDR3 is 17 amino acids long. From germline, CDR1 is SGHAT and CDR2 FQNNGV. V was pared by 0 bases and J by 2 bases, with 8 bases of the junction left unmatched. The CDR3 DNA sequence: TGTGCCAGCAGCTTAGATCTCCGGGGACAGGCACAAGAGACCCAGTACTTC. It yields the protein CASSLDLRGQAQETQYF. Filled out from reference TRBV11-2 and TRBJ2-5, the complete variable domain reads EAGVAQSPRYKIIEKRQSVAFWCNPISGHATLYWYQQILGQGPKLLIQFQNNGVVDDSQLPKDRFSAERLKGVDSTLKIQPAKLEDSAVYLCASSLDLRGQAQETQYFGPGTRLLVL.

This clonotype has at least ten counts. The CDR3 protein is CAISEVGDSNQPQHF. The CDR3 coding sequence is TGTGCCATCAGTGAGGTGGGGGATAGCAATCAGCCCCAGCATTTT. This sequence joins TRBV10-3 and TRBJ1-5; TRBD1 is a possible D gene (5 bases). Germline lookup yields CDR1 ENHRY and CDR2 SYGVKD. Trimming removed 2 bases from V and 0 bases from J, with 8 bases in between. The CDR3 has 15 residues.

This clonotype was observed many times. The chain recombines TRBV6-1 with TRBJ2-5, with TRBD2 identical over 7 bases. The CDR3 is 13 amino acids. Looked up from germline, CDR1 is MNHNS and CDR2 is SASEGT. V lost 8 bases, J lost 3 bases, and 6 bases stayed unmatched. The CDR3 bases are TGTGCCAGCTCGAGGACTAGGAAAGAGACCCAGTACTTC. Protein sequence: CASSRTRKETQYF.

This clonotype was found many times. The V gene is TRBV11-3, the J gene TRBJ2-3; 10 bases agree with TRBD1. Trimming removed 6 bases from V and 4 bases from J; junction bases left unmatched: 4. Germline assignment: CDR1 SGHNT and CDR2 YENEEA. This CDR3 spans 14 amino acids. CDR3 coding DNA: TGTGCCAGCAGTTCCGGACAGGGGGCAGATACGCAGTATTTT. Its translation is CASSSGQGADTQYF.

J is TRBJ2-7 and V is TRBV10-3, with a possible D match to TRBD2 (6 bases). Trimming cost V 2 bases and J 7 bases, with 12 bases left between them. This CDR3 is built from 13 residues. CDR1 is ENHRY and CDR2 is SYGVKD in the germline V gene. CDR3 nucleotides: TGTGCCATCAGTGAGGGGGGACTGAGAGAGCAGTACTTC. Its translation: CAISEGGLREQYF.

This clonotype was detected ten times or more. The chain links TRBV28 to TRBJ2-7, with 11 bases fitting TRBD1. The CDR3 totals 14 residues. The germline V gene has CDR1 MDHEN and CDR2 SYDVKM. V lost 7 bases and J lost 6; bases outside the gene matches: 8. For the CDR3, the DNA is TGTGCCAGCACCCTACCCGGGACAGGGGGCGAGCAGTACTTC. Its protein is CASTLPGTGGEQYF.

This clonotype occurred many times. The rearrangement links TRBV7-6 to TRBJ2-1; possibly TRBD1 or TRBD2 for D (6 bases each). This CDR3 comprises 17 residues. Germline V gene sequence: CDR1 SGHVS, CDR2 FNYEAQ. Trimming pared 6 bases from V and 7 bases from J, leaving 25 bases between. The DNA of the CDR3 is TGTGCCAGCAGTCTTAGGTTTGATCGGGGGCTGTTTAATGAGCAGTTCTTC. Translation gives CASSLRFDRGLFNEQFF.

In its sample, this clonotype was seen many times. V gene TRBV2 combines with J gene TRBJ1-2; 10 bases line up with TRBD1. Germline V lookup: CDR1 SNHLY, CDR2 FYNNEI. The trim removed 8 bases at V and 8 bases at J, leaving 5 bases unmatched. The CDR3 spans 12 residues. The CDR3 nucleotides read TGTGCCAGCCGGGACAGGGGCGCAGGCTACACCTTC. It yields the protein CASRDRGAGYTF.